This entry lists 7 T cell receptor beta chains sequenced from one sample in a study of T cell responses to AZD1222 COVID-19 vaccine. Method: immunoSEQ multiplex PCR; TCRdb's copy keeps in-frame clones and lacks some. The data contain some 160,000 clones, about 88% of them singletons. The sample was peripheral blood, taken on day 0 of AZD1222 vaccination. Receptor source: an adult in good health.

V and J are TRBV6-5 and TRBJ2-7; 7 nucleotides line up with TRBD1. The ends lost 8 bases at V and 3 bases at J; junction bases unmatched: 7. CDR1 and CDR2 (germline): MNHEY, SVGAGI. The CDR3 runs 13 residues. This CDR3 is CASARDRNYEQYF. The CDR3, as DNA: TGTGCCAGCGCCCGGGACAGAAACTACGAGCAGTACTTC.

The chain combines TRBV25-1 with TRBJ2-2, with TRBD1 matching over 9 bases. Per germline, CDR1 MGHDK and CDR2 SYGVNS. CDR3 length: 15 residues. Losses at the gene ends were 5 bases for V and 1 base for J; bases not matched to a gene: 2. CDR3 amino acids: CASSHRGRNTGELFF. The CDR3 coding sequence is TGTGCCAGCAGTCACAGGGGGCGGAACACCGGGGAGCTGTTTTTT.

V is TRBV3-1 (or the pseudogene TRBV3-2) and J is TRBJ1-2; 9 nucleotides line up with TRBD1. J gave up 7 bases and V 4 bases, and 10 bases lay outside the gene matches. Germline CDR1 reads LGHDT; CDR2 reads YNNKEL (reference sequence). There are 15 residues in the CDR3. This chain's CDR3 is CASSRQGQGESGYTF. The CDR3 nucleotides read TGTGCCAGCAGCCGACAGGGACAGGGAGAGTCTGGCTACACCTTC.

V gene TRBV27 combines with J gene TRBJ2-2; D may be TRBD2 (5 bases). V lost 6 bases and J 3 bases, leaving 17 bases between the germline ends. In germline, CDR1 is MNHEY, CDR2 SMNVEV (reference sequence). The CDR3 has 16 amino acids. The CDR3 bases are TGTGCCAGCAGGGTGAAGGACTCCCCGGACACCGGGGAGCTGTTTTTT. Translating gives CASRVKDSPDTGELFF.

This sequence joins TRBV25-1 and TRBJ1-2; 7 bases map to TRBD1. V was pared by 3 bases and J by 7 bases, with 8 bases of the junction left unmatched. Germline CDR1 and CDR2: MGHDK and SYGVNS. The CDR3 sequence is 14 residues long. The DNA for the CDR3 is TGTGCCAGCAGTGAGCCCCGACAGGGTGGTGGCTACACCTTC. This translates into CASSEPRQGGGYTF.

The sample holds a few counts of this clone. V usage is TRBV12-3 or TRBV12-4 and J usage is TRBJ2-7; 8 bases map to TRBD1. This CDR3 spans 12 amino acids. V was pared by 5 bases and J by 3 bases, with 0 bases of the junction left unmatched. CDR3 loop: CASSTGGYEQYF. In DNA form, the CDR3 reads TGTGCCAGCAGTACAGGGGGCTACGAGCAGTACTTC.

J is TRBJ1-2 and V is TRBV19; D gene uncertain. This CDR3 region has 12 residues. Germline V gene lookup returns CDR1 LNHDA and CDR2 SQIVND (reference sequence). Trimming shortened V by 3 bases and J by 5 bases, and 7 bases separated the two germline ends. This chain's CDR3 is CASSIPGYGYTF. CDR3 nucleotide sequence: TGTGCCAGTAGTATCCCCGGATATGGCTACACCTTC. The variable domain in full, completed from reference TRBV19 and TRBJ1-2, reads DGGITQSPKYLFRKEGQNVTLSCEQNLNHDAMYWYRQDPGQGLRLIYYSQIVNDFQKGDIAEGYSVSREKKESFPLTVTSAQKNPTAFYLCASSIPGYGYTFGSGTRLTVV.